This T cell receptor (beta chain) was retrieved from a study of T cells in Graves' hyperthyroidism and ophthalmopathy (dated by TCRdb to between 2018 and 2021). For the wider study: Peripheral blood was collected at initial diagnosis, before any treatment. Whether ophthalmopathy could be predicted prospectively was tested in an independent validation cohort made up of roughly 20 hyperthyroidism patients plus 17 patients who later progressed to ophthalmopathy. In six Graves' hyperthyroidism patients, the study also compared T-cell repertoires from thyroid tissue with T-cell repertoires from blood. The paper describes TCR Vbeta CDR3 sequencing of about 140 peripheral blood samples, made up of about 41 ophthalmopathy patients, around 78 hyperthyroidism patients and about 17 progressor patients. After sampling, hyperthyroidism patients received methimazole starting at 30 mg daily, and ophthalmopathy patients received high-dose intravenous methylprednisolone. For training and testing, the 100 patients in the discovery cohort were randomly divided in a 7:3 ratio. To identify distinguishing TCR V-J signatures, a discovery cohort of about 100 patients was used, comprising 43 with Graves' ophthalmopathy and 57 with stable Graves' hyperthyroidism.

General conclusions and limits of the study: In validation, progression to ophthalmopathy was predicted by the model with around 71% sensitivity and 72% to 85% specificity, a median of 6.5 months before onset. Ophthalmopathy was separated from stable hyperthyroidism by a 13 V-J signature model, with 87.88% sensitivity and approximately 81% specificity obtained in cross-validation and 80%/75% obtained in testing. Blood samples also contained most of the expanded thyroid clonotypes (frequency above 0.001), which suggests that blood repertoires may reflect thyroid immune responses. Sample size was not statistically predetermined, and investigators were not blinded to group allocation.

From the cysteine through the phenylalanine, the CDR3 covers 13 amino acids. Only the CDR3 region is kept as DNA, spanning 39 bases read in frame from base 1. The germline ends are 8 bases apart after V is trimmed by 1 base and J by 4 bases. Sequences SGHAT (CDR1) and FQNNGV (CDR2) are obtained from the germline V gene. Stable Graves' hyperthyroidism was defined as the absence of progression to ophthalmopathy over 18 months of follow-up. Hyperthyroidism patients were newly diagnosed, with disease duration under 2 months, and aged 18 to 65 years. The study excluded patients with uncontrolled infections, other autoimmune diseases, pregnancy or lactation. Diagnoses were established on the basis of clinical symptoms, serum thyroxine and TRAb, thyroid ultrasound, and orbital computed tomography. PBMCs were separated from roughly 10 ml of fresh peripheral blood using Ficoll-Paque density gradient centrifugation. Trizol reagent was used to extract total RNA, and RNA quality was then checked on an Agilent 2100 Bioanalyzer.

The table lists this clonotype with many counts. Its antigen is not yet known. The sample holds no much larger clone one base away, and base qualities are not on file. Amplification of TCR beta CDR3 regions was carried out from RNA transcripts. For the first round of RT-PCR on the TCR CDR3, the HTBI primer set was used together with the Qiagen OneStep RT-PCR kit. Libraries were constructed in a second round of multiplex PCR, after which size selection and purification were performed. Sequencing of the libraries was done on an Illumina HiSeq2000 using paired-end 100 bp reads. In the original analysis: SOAPnuke was used to process the raw data, with reads discarded if the reads contained adapters or uncalled bases, had a mean Phred below 15, or lacked an exact constant-primer or identifier match. COPE v1.2.5 was used to merge high-quality paired reads, and clonotypes were defined as unique nucleotide sequences. Clonotypes were aligned to IMGT TRBV, TRBD and TRBJ reference segments using MiTCR v1.1. The analysis was restricted to V-J combinations with a frequency above 0.0001, which together covered over 99% of the repertoires. The TCS score was defined as the ratio of F50 (clonal expansion) to E x V (chaos), calculated using BLOSUM62-based TCRdist between CDR3 peptides within each V-J. Welch's t-statistics and random forest reduced fewer than 600 V-J features to some 14, which were used in a naive Bayes classifier (R e1071). TCRdb passed the public sequencing reads through fastp at Q25 and MiXCR, retaining productive beta sequences. Every entry covers one CDR3 protein and lists the most common genes and DNA from its rows. The authors' filters were not applied to this entry. The sample table shows 700,000 or so distinct CDR3 sequences, and about a sixth are seen once. The ten most abundant clones make up around 8.1% of the sample.

The source is a man aged 18-30 years with Graves' hyperthyroidism. The sequenced material came from blood. The V and J genes are TRBV11-2 and TRBJ2-7; the D gene is not confidently resolved. The nucleotides read TGTGCCAGCAGCTTAGCCGCCCATTACGAGCAGTACTTC. Its translation is CASSLAAHYEQYF.